Below, 21 T cell receptor beta chains from the same sample are listed, as sequenced in a study of cytomegalovirus exposure and HLA in healthy donors. This PCR relied on a set of 60 Vbeta primers and 13 Jbeta primers. Sequencing was performed with immunoSEQ multiplex PCR; in TCRdb, only in-frame clones are kept and a portion is missing. Of about 130,000 clones listed, 70% to 85% are singletons. The sample comprised PBMCs. Every receptor here comes from a man aged 40-49 years in good health and CMV-seropositive.

The CDR3 loop reads CASSPGANQPQHF. The CDR3 DNA is TGTGCCAGCTCACCAGGGGCCAATCAGCCCCAGCATTTT. The J gene is TRBJ1-5, the V gene TRBV18; tentatively, D is TRBD1 (5 bases). The CDR3 length is 13 residues. The V end lost 2 bases, the J end lost 3 bases, and 5 bases lay between the germline ends. CDR1 KGHSH and CDR2 LQKENI come from the germline V gene. The full variable domain, its missing parts supplied by reference TRBV18 and TRBJ1-5, is NAGVMQNPRHLVRRRGQEARLRCSPMKGHSHVYWYRQLPEEGLKFMVYLQKENIIDESGMPKERFSAEFPKEGPSILRIQQVVRGDSAAYFCASSPGANQPQHFGDGTRLSIL.

The V and J genes are TRBV14 and TRBJ2-5; TRBD2 agrees at 8 bases. Germline V gene data show CDR1 as SGHDN and CDR2 as FVKESK. The CDR3 runs 14 residues. The V and J ends lost 1 base and 5 bases, in that order; junction bases with no gene match: 3. CDR3 sequence (DNA): TGTGCCAGCAGCCAAGGAGCGGGAGTGGAGACCCAGTACTTC. Translated: CASSQGAGVETQYF.

The chain combines TRBV5-1 with TRBJ1-2, with TRBD1 matching over 8 bases. Looked up from germline, CDR1 is SGHRS and CDR2 is YFSETQ. The V and J ends lost 1 base and 3 bases, in that order; junction bases with no gene match: 8. This CDR3 contains 16 residues. The CDR3 DNA sequence: TGCGCCAGCAGCTTGAGGCCGACAGGGGAAGACTATGGCTACACCTTC. It specifies CASSLRPTGEDYGYTF.

The rearrangement joins TRBV29-1 to TRBJ1-1; no reliable D call. V was pared by 2 bases and J by 4 bases, with 8 bases between. The V gene's germline CDR1 is SQVTM and CDR2 ANQGSEA. The length of the CDR3 is 12 residues. The CDR3 DNA reads as TGCAGCGTTGAAACGGGAATCACTGAAGCTTTCTTT. Protein product: CSVETGITEAFF.

This clone has a single count. This rearrangement joins TRBV7-9 to TRBJ1-1; 12 bases are a match to TRBD1. The junction had 15 bases not matched to a gene; V was cut back by 7 bases and J by 3 bases. The CDR3 totals 18 residues. Per germline, CDR1 SEHNR and CDR2 FQNEAQ (reference sequence). The CDR3 coding sequence is TGTGCCAGCACCCTCCCGCCGGGACAGGGGGCGATTGACACTGAAGCTTTCTTT. Encoded protein: CASTLPPGQGAIDTEAFF. Together with reference TRBV7-9 and TRBJ1-1, the CDR3 gives the full variable domain: DTGVSQNPRHKITKRGQNVTFRCDPISEHNRLYWYRQTLGQGPEFLTYFQNEAQLEKSRLLSDRFSAERPKGSFSTLEIQRTEQGDSAMYLCASTLPPGQGAIDTEAFFGQGTRLTVV.

This chain uses TRBV7-8 with TRBJ1-2, with TRBD1 identical over 9 bases. Trimming took 8 bases from V and 0 from J; bases not matched to a gene: 10. The CDR3 has 16 amino acids. Germline assignment: CDR1 SGHVS and CDR2 FQNEAQ. CDR3 amino acids: CASVPGQGPPNYGYTF. The CDR3 region has the DNA TGTGCCAGCGTACCGGGACAGGGTCCCCCTAACTATGGCTACACCTTC.

The chain employs TRBV30 and TRBJ2-4; D is possibly TRBD2 (5 bases). Germline assignment: CDR1 GTSNPN and CDR2 SVGIG (reference sequence). The CDR3 contains 13 residues. Trimming removed 0 bases at V and 12 bases at J, with 15 bases between. The CDR3 nucleotides read TGTGCCTGGAGTGTAATAGGACCGGGATCTCAGTACTTC. Translating it yields CAWSVIGPGSQYF.

The rearrangement uses TRBV4-1 and TRBJ1-5; D possibly corresponds to TRBD1 (6 bases). This CDR3 region has 17 residues. Trimming took off 0 bases at V and 9 bases at J, with 21 bases between the two ends. Germline V gene data show CDR1 as MGHRA and CDR2 as YSYEKL. The CDR3 DNA follows: TGCGCCAGCAGCCAAGACCCCCTTCGGGGTGGGGGCCGGCCCCAGCATTTT. Translated: CASSQDPLRGGGRPQHF.

This chain joins TRBV27 and TRBJ2-3; possible D gene TRBD2, 6 bases. Germline V CDR1 and CDR2: MNHEY, SMNVEV (reference sequence). Trimming took 2 bases from V and 0 from J, leaving 15 bases between them. The CDR3 runs 17 residues. This CDR3 is CASSLGTSAASTDTQYF. The CDR3 nucleotides are TGTGCCAGCAGTTTAGGGACTTCCGCTGCTAGCACAGATACGCAGTATTTT.

This clone was counted only a few times. The rearrangement links TRBV7-9 to TRBJ2-7; 9 bases match TRBD1. J was trimmed by 1 base and V by 6 bases; bases with no gene match: 4. This CDR3 is 14 amino acids long. The germline CDR1 and CDR2 sequences are SEHNR and FQNEAQ (reference sequence). The CDR3 here is CASRAQGASYEQYF. The CDR3 DNA reads TGTGCCAGCAGGGCACAGGGGGCATCCTACGAGCAGTACTTC.

This clone has only a few counts. The rearrangement links TRBV5-1 to TRBJ1-5; 9 bases agree with TRBD1. CDR1 is SGHRS and CDR2 is YFSETQ in the germline V gene. V was clipped by 4 bases and J by 1 base; unmatched bases: 3. The CDR3 contains 15 residues. CDR3 sequence reads: CASSVDRGSNQPQHF. The CDR3 nucleotides read TGCGCCAGCAGCGTTGACAGGGGGAGCAATCAGCCCCAGCATTTT. Complete variable domain (other parts from reference TRBV5-1 and TRBJ1-5): KAGVTQTPRYLIKTRGQQVTLSCSPISGHRSVSWYQQTPGQGLQFLFEYFSETQRNKGNFPGRFSGRQFSNSRSEMNVSTLELGDSALYLCASSVDRGSNQPQHFGDGTRLSIL.

The genes are TRBV18 and TRBJ1-2, with 7 positions matching TRBD1. The germline V gene has CDR1 KGHSH and CDR2 LQKENI. Trimming removed 4 bases from V and 2 bases from J; junction bases left unmatched: 10. This CDR3 is 16 amino acids long. The CDR3 sequence: CASSLLKTGANYGYTF. In DNA, the CDR3 is TGTGCCAGCTCACTTCTTAAAACAGGGGCGAACTATGGCTACACCTTC.

The V gene is TRBV5-1, the J gene TRBJ2-1; TRBD2 might be the D (5 bases). The V and J ends lost 0 bases and 7 bases respectively, with 14 bases between them. Per the germline V gene, CDR1 is SGHRS and CDR2 is YFSETQ. The CDR3 runs to 15 residues. Here the CDR3 reads CASSLASSRGNEQFF. CDR3 nucleotides: TGCGCCAGCAGCTTGGCCTCGTCGAGAGGGAATGAGCAGTTCTTC. The full variable domain, with the rest looked up from reference TRBV5-1 and TRBJ2-1, is KAGVTQTPRYLIKTRGQQVTLSCSPISGHRSVSWYQQTPGQGLQFLFEYFSETQRNKGNFPGRFSGRQFSNSRSEMNVSTLELGDSALYLCASSLASSRGNEQFFGPGTRLTVL.

This clone came up a few times. The chain employs TRBV7-2 and TRBJ2-7; 13 bases are shared with TRBD2. Germline values: CDR1 SGHTA, CDR2 FQGNSA. The CDR3 has 16 residues. V lost 5 bases to trimming and J lost 4 bases; unmatched junction nucleotides: 8. The CDR3 bases are TGTGCCAGCAGCACCCGGACTAGCGGGAGCAAATACGAGCAGTACTTC. Amino acids: CASSTRTSGSKYEQYF. The complete variable domain, with remaining parts taken from reference TRBV7-2 and TRBJ2-7, reads GAGVSQSPSNKVTEKGKDVELRCDPISGHTALYWYRQSLGQGLEFLIYFQGNSAPDKSGLPSDRFSAERTGGSVSTLTIQRTQQEDSAVYLCASSTRTSGSKYEQYFGPGTRLTVT.

The genes are TRBV5-4 and TRBJ1-6, with TRBD1 matching over 7 bases. CDR3 length: 16 residues. The germline CDR1 and CDR2 sequences are SGHNT and YYREEE (reference sequence). The J segment lost 3 bases and the V segment lost 3 bases, leaving 6 bases of the junction unmatched. CDR3 region: CASSSPQGNYNSPLHF. CDR3 bases: TGTGCCAGCAGCTCCCCACAGGGGAACTATAATTCACCCCTCCACTTT.

This clone has a handful of counts. The genes are TRBV2 and TRBJ2-7; maybe TRBD2 (5 bases). The length of the CDR3 is 12 residues. Deletions cut 1 base from V and 7 bases from J, with 8 bases between. Germline loops: CDR1 SNHLY, CDR2 FYNNEI. CDR3 nucleotides: TGTGCCAGCAGTGAAGTCAAGCGGGAGCAGTACTTC. Protein sequence: CASSEVKREQYF.

The genes are TRBV6-1 and TRBJ2-3, with D tentatively TRBD2 (7 bases). The CDR3 runs 16 residues. Germline V gene sequence: CDR1 MNHNS, CDR2 SASEGT. Trimming took 2 bases from V and 3 from J, leaving 15 bases between them. In DNA, the CDR3 is TGTGCCAGCAGTGAACTGGCGGGGGCCCCGACAGATACGCAGTATTTT. Translating gives CASSELAGAPTDTQYF.

This chain connects TRBV28 to TRBJ2-3, with D unclear. V dropped 8 bases and J dropped 2 bases, with 11 bases sitting between them. Germline V gene lookup returns CDR1 MDHEN and CDR2 SYDVKM. The CDR3 runs 13 residues. Here the CDR3 reads CASLASITDTQYF. The CDR3 DNA follows: TGTGCCAGCCTTGCGTCTATCACAGATACGCAGTATTTT.

Only one count was recorded for this clone. The chain carries TRBV5-1 and TRBJ2-1; 8 bases align to TRBD1. Germline CDR1 and CDR2: SGHRS and YFSETQ. Trimming took 7 bases from V and 9 from J; bases not matched to a gene: 18. This CDR3 has 16 amino acids. The DNA of the CDR3 is TGCGCCAGCTTCCCGGGAGCCAGGGGGCGCTTGAGTGAGCAGTTCTTC. As protein: CASFPGARGRLSEQFF.

The chain joins TRBV28 to TRBJ1-2; TRBD1 matches at 8 bases. Germline-derived CDR1 and CDR2 are MDHEN and SYDVKM. This CDR3 comprises 16 residues. V lost 5 bases and J lost 8; bases outside the gene matches: 16. The CDR3 region is CASSLSGTGKRRGYTF. The CDR3 nucleotides are TGTGCCAGCAGTCTTTCCGGGACAGGCAAAAGAAGGGGCTACACCTTC.

This chain joins TRBV5-6 and TRBJ2-2; D is perhaps TRBD2 (5 bases). The CDR3 has 15 amino acids. Per germline, CDR1 SGHDT and CDR2 YYEEEE. The V end was cut by 0 bases, the J end by 7 bases, with 13 bases between. As DNA, the CDR3 is TGTGCCAGCAGCTTGGTTGGTGGAGAGGGCGGGGAGCTGTTTTTT. This sequence encodes CASSLVGGEGGELFF.